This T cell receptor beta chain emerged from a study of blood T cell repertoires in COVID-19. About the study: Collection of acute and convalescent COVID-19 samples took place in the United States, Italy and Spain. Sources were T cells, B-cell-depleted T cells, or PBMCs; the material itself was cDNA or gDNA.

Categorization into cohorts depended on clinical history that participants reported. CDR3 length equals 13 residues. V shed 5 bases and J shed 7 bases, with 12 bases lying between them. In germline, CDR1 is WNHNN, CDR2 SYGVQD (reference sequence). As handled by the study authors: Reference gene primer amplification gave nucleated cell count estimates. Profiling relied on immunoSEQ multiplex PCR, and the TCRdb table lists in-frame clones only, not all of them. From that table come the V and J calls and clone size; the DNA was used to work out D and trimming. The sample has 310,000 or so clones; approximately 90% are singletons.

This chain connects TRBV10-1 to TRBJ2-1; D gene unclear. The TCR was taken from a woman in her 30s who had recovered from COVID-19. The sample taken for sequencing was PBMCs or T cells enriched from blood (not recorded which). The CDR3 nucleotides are TGCGCCAGCAGTATCGACTCCATTAATGAGCAGTTCTTC. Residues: CASSIDSINEQFF.